This T cell receptor (beta chain) was identified in a study of T cell responses to AZD1222 COVID-19 vaccine. Findings and limits, study-wide: Baseline serostatus was positive in only six AZD1222 recipients. Females outnumbered males among donors, who were mostly white British; clonal diversity was possibly underestimated.

The V gene end was trimmed by 9 bases and the J gene end by 0 bases; junction bases not matched to a gene: 15. The CDR3 spans 19 residues. In germline, CDR1 is MDHEN, CDR2 SYDVKM. Concerning this clone itself: Its antigen is not identified.

The repertoire was sequenced with immunoSEQ multiplex PCR; TCRdb's copy has only in-frame clones and lacks some. Here the sample spans 150,000 or so clones, 92% being singletons. The TCR was taken from an adult who received the AZD1222 COVID-19 vaccine. The genes are TRBV28 and TRBJ2-7, with 15 bases aligning to TRBD2. The starting material was peripheral blood, obtained 28 days after the second AZD1222 dose. The CDR3 DNA sequence: TGTGCCAGTGAACCCGGCGGGGGACTAGCGGGGGGAAGCTCCTACGAGCAGTACTTC. Translating it yields CASEPGGGLAGGSSYEQYF.